Sequencing of this TCR beta chain was carried out in a study of graft-versus-host responses after intestinal transplantation. As concerns this clone: Its antigen is currently unknown.

Libraries were prepared by immunoSEQ multiplex PCR; TCRdb keeps only in-frame clonotypes and omits some of them. This sample has some 97,000 clones, with roughly 90% found just once. This TCR derives from a human donor who was the organ donor for an intestinal transplant. The sequencing used unstimulated CD4+ T cells sorted from spleen or lymph node cells, collected before transplant.

CDR3 in amino acids: CASSLEASRGGYEQYF. The CDR3 nucleotides are TGCGCCAGCAGCTTGGAGGCGTCGCGCGGGGGCTACGAGCAGTACTTC. This rearrangement joins TRBV5-1 to TRBJ2-5; 7 bases map to TRBD2. The end of the DNA fits TRBJ2-7 better, so the J call may be wrong. The CDR3 consists of 16 residues. Germline V gene sequence: CDR1 SGHRS, CDR2 YFSETQ.